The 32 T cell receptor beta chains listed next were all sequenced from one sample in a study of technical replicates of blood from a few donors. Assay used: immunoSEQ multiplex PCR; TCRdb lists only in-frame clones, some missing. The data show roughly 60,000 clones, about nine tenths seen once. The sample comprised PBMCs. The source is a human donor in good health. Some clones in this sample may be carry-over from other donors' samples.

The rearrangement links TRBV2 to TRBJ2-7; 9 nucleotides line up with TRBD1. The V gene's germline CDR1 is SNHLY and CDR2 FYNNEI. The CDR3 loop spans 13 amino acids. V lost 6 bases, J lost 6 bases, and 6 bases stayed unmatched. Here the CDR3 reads CASSGDRVREQYF. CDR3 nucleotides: TGTGCCAGCAGCGGGGACAGGGTACGCGAGCAGTACTTC.

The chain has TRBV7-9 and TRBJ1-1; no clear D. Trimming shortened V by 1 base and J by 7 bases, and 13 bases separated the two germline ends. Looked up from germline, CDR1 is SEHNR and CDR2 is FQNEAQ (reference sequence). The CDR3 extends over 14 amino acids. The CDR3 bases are TGTGCCAGCAGCTTAGAGGGAGGCGCTGGTGAAGCTTTCTTT. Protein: CASSLEGGAGEAFF.

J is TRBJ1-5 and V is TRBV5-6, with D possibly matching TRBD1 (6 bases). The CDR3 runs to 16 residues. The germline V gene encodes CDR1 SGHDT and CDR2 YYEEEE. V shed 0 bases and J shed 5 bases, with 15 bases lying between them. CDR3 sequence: CASSLEGDLNHQPQHF. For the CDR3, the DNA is TGTGCCAGCAGCTTGGAGGGGGACCTCAACCATCAGCCCCAGCATTTT.

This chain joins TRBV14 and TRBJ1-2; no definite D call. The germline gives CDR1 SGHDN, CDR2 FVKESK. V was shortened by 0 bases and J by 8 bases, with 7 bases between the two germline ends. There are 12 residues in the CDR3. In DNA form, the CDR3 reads TGTGCCAGCAGCCAAGATAGTCGCGGCTACACCTTC. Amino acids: CASSQDSRGYTF.

CDR3 in amino acids: CASSPGQGAHNEQFF. The CDR3 region has the DNA TGCGCCAGCAGCCCGGGACAGGGGGCCCACAATGAGCAGTTCTTC. V is TRBV5-1 and J is TRBJ2-1; 12 nucleotides align to TRBD1. The trim removed 4 bases at V and 5 bases at J, leaving 4 bases unmatched. The CDR3 has 15 residues. Germline V gene lookup returns CDR1 SGHRS and CDR2 YFSETQ.

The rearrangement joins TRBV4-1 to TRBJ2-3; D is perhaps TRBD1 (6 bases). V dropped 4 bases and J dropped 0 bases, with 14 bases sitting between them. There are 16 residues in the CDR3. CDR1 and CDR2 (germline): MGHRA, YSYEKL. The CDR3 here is CASSRYSGQSTDTQYF. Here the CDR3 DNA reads TGCGCCAGCAGCCGATACTCGGGACAAAGCACAGATACGCAGTATTTT.

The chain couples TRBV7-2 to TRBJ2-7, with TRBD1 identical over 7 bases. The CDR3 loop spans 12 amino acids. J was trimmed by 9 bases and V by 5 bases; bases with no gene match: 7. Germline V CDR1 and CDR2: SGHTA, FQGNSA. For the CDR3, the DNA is TGTGCCAGCAGCGCGGACAGGCAGCGGCAGTACTTC. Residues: CASSADRQRQYF. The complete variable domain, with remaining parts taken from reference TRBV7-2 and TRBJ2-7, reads GAGVSQSPSNKVTEKGKDVELRCDPISGHTALYWYRQSLGQGLEFLIYFQGNSAPDKSGLPSDRFSAERTGGSVSTLTIQRTQQEDSAVYLCASSADRQRQYFGPGTRLTVT.

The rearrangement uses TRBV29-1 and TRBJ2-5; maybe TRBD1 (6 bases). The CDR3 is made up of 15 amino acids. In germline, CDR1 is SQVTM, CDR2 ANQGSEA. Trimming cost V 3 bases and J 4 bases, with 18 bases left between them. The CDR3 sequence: CSVEEMTGFRETQYF. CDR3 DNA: TGCAGCGTTGAGGAGATGACAGGTTTTCGAGAGACCCAGTACTTC.

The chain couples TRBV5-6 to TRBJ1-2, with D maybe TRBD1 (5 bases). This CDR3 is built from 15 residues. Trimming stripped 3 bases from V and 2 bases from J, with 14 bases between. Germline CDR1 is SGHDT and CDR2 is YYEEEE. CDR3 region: CASSWPARANYGYTF. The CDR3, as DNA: TGTGCCAGCAGCTGGCCCGCCAGGGCCAACTATGGCTACACCTTC.

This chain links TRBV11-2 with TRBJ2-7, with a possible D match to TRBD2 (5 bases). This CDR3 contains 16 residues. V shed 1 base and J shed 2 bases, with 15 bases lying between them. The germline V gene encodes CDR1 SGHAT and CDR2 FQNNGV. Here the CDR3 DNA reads TGTGCCAGCAGCTTAGCGGACTTGTATGTTCCCTACGAGCAGTACTTC. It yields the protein CASSLADLYVPYEQYF.

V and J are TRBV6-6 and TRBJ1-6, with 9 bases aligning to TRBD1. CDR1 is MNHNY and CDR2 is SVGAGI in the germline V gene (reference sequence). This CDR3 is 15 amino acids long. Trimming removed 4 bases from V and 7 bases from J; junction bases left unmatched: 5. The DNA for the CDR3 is TGTGCCAGCAGTTTGACAGGGGGTGGAAATTCACCCCTCCACTTT. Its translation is CASSLTGGGNSPLHF.

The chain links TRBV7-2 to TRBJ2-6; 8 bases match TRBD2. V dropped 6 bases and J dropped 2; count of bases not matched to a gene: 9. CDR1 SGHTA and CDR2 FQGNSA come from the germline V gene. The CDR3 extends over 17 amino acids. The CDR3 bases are TGTGCCAGCAGAGCTCTAGAGCGGGGGCCTGGGGCCAACGTCCTGACTTTC. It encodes CASRALERGPGANVLTF.

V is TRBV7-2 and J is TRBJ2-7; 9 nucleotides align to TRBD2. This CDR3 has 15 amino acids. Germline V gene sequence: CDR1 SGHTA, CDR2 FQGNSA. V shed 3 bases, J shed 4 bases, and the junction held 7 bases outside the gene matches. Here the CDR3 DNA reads TGTGCCAGCAGCTTGCAAGCGGGGGGCAGGTACGAGCAGTACTTC. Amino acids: CASSLQAGGRYEQYF.

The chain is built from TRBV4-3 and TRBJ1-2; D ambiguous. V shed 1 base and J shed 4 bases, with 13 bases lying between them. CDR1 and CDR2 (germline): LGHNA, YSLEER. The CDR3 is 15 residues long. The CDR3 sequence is CASSQGLVAGYGYTF. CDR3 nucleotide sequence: TGCGCCAGCAGCCAAGGTTTGGTGGCGGGCTATGGCTACACCTTC.

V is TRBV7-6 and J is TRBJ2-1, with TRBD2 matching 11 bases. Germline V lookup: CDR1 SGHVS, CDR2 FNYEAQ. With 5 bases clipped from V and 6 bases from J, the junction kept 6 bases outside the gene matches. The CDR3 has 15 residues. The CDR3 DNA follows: TGTGCCAGCAGCACCGGGACTAGCGGCTCCAATGAGCAGTTCTTC. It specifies CASSTGTSGSNEQFF.

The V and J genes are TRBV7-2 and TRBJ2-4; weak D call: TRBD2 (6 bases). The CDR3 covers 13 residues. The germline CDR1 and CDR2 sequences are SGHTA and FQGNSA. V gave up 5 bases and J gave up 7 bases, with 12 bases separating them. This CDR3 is CASSEDRGNIQYF. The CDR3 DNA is TGTGCCAGCAGCGAAGACCGGGGGAACATTCAGTACTTC.

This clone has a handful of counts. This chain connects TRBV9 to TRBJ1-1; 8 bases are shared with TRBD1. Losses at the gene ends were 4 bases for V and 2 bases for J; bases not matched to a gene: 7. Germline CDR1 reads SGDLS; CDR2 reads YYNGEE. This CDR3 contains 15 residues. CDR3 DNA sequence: TGTGCCAGCAGCTCCCGGACAGGGACTAACACTGAAGCTTTCTTT. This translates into CASSSRTGTNTEAFF.

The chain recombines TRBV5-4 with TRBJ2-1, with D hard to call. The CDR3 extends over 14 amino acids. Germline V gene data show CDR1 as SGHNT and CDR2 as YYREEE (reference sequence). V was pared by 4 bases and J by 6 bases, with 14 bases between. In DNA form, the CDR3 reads TGTGCCAGCAGCCTGAAGCTTGTTGCCAATGAGCAGTTCTTC. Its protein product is CASSLKLVANEQFF. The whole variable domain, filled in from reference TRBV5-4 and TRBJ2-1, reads ETGVTQSPTHLIKTRGQQVTLRCSSQSGHNTVSWYQQALGQGPQFIFQYYREEENGRGNFPPRFSGLQFPNYSSELNVNALELDDSALYLCASSLKLVANEQFFGPGTRLTVL.

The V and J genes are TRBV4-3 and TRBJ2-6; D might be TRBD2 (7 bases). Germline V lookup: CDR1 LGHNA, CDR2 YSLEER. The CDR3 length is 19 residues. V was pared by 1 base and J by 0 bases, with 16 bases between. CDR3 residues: CASSQVTGGLNSGANVLTF. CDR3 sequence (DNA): TGCGCCAGCAGCCAAGTCACCGGGGGGCTAAACTCTGGGGCCAACGTCCTGACTTTC.

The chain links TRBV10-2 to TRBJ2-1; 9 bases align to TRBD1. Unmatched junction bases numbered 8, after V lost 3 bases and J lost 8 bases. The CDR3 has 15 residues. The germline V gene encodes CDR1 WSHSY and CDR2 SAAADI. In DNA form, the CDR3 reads TGCGCCAGCAGTGACGGACAGGGGCCCGGGGATGAGCAGTTCTTC. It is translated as CASSDGQGPGDEQFF.

DNA of the CDR3: TGCGCCAGCAGCCCGGGACTAGCTTCCGACAATGAGCAGTTCTTC. This gives the protein CASSPGLASDNEQFF. This chain joins TRBV4-3 and TRBJ2-1; TRBD2 matches 9 bases. With 4 bases clipped from V and 5 bases from J, the junction kept 6 bases outside the gene matches. The CDR3 spans 15 residues. The germline V gene has CDR1 LGHNA and CDR2 YSLEER.

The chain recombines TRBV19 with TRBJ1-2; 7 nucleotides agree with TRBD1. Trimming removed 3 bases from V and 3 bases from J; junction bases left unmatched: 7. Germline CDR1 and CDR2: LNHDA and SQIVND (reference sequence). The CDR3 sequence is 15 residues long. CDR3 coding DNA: TGTGCCAGTAGTATCTCAAGGGGGCACGACTATGGCTACACCTTC. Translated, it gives CASSISRGHDYGYTF. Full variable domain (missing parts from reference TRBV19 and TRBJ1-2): DGGITQSPKYLFRKEGQNVTLSCEQNLNHDAMYWYRQDPGQGLRLIYYSQIVNDFQKGDIAEGYSVSREKKESFPLTVTSAQKNPTAFYLCASSISRGHDYGYTFGSGTRLTVV.

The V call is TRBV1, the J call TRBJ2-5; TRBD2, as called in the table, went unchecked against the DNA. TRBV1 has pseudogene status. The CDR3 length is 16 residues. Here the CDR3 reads CTSIERLAGVQETQYF. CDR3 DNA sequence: TGCACCAGCATCGAAAGACTAGCGGGGGTCCAAGAGACCCAGTACTTC.

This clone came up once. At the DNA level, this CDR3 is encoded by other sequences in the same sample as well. The CDR3 coding sequence is TGTGCCAGCAGCTTAGGTTCGCGGGAGCAGTTCTTC. Its translation is CASSLGSREQFF. The chain is built from TRBV7-6 and TRBJ2-1; D remains ambiguous. The germline V and J ends were trimmed by 1 base and 10 bases, with 8 bases remaining between them. The V gene's germline CDR1 is SGHVS and CDR2 FNYEAQ. There are 12 residues in the CDR3.

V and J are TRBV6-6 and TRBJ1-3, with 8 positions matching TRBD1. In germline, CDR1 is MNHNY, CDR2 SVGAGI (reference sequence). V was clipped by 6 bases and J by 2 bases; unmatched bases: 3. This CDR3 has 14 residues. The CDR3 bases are TGTGCCAGCAGCGACAGGGGCGCTGGAAACACCATATATTTT. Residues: CASSDRGAGNTIYF.

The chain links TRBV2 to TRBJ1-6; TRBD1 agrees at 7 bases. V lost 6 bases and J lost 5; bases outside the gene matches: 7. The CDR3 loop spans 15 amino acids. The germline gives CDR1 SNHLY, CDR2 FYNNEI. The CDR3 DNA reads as TGTGCCAGCAGAAGCTCCGGGACAGATAATTCACCCCTCCACTTT. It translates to CASRSSGTDNSPLHF.

The CDR3 nucleotides read TGTGCCAGCAGCTCAATCCCGGGACAGAAGAACACTGAAGCTTTCTTT. Translation: CASSSIPGQKNTEAFF. The chain recombines TRBV7-9 with TRBJ1-1, with 7 bases that match TRBD1. Per germline, CDR1 SEHNR and CDR2 FQNEAQ (reference sequence). The V segment lost 4 bases and the J segment 1 base; nucleotides outside the gene matches: 9. The CDR3 is made up of 16 amino acids.

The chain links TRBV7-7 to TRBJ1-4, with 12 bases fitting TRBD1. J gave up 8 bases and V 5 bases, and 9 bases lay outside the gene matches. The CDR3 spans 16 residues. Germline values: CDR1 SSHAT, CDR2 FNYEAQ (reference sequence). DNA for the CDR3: TGTGCCAGCAGCCCGGGGACAGGGGGCTCGGGGGAAAAACTGTTTTTT. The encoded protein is CASSPGTGGSGEKLFF.

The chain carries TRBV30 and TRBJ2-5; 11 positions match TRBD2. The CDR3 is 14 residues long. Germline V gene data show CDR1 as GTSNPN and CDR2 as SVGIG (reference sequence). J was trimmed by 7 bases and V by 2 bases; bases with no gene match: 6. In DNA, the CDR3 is TGTGCCTGGAGTTTCCCCGGGACTAGCGGGACCCAGTACTTC. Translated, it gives CAWSFPGTSGTQYF.

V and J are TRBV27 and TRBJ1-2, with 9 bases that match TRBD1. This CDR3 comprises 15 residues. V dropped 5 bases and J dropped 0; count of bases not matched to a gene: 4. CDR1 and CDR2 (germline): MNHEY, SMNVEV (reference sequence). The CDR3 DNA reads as TGTGCCAGCAGTCAGGACAGGGGTTCTAACTATGGCTACACCTTC. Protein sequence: CASSQDRGSNYGYTF.

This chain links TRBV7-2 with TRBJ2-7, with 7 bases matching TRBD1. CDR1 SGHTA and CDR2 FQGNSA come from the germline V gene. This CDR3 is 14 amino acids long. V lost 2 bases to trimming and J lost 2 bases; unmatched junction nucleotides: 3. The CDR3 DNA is TGTGCCAGCAGCTTACAGGGGGAAACCTACGAGCAGTACTTC. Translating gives CASSLQGETYEQYF.

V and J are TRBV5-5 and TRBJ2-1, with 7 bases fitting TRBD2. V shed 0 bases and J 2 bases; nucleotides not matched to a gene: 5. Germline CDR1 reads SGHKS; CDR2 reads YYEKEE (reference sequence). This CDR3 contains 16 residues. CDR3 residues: CASSLEEGGPYNEQFF. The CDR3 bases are TGTGCCAGCAGCTTGGAGGAGGGAGGGCCCTACAATGAGCAGTTCTTC.